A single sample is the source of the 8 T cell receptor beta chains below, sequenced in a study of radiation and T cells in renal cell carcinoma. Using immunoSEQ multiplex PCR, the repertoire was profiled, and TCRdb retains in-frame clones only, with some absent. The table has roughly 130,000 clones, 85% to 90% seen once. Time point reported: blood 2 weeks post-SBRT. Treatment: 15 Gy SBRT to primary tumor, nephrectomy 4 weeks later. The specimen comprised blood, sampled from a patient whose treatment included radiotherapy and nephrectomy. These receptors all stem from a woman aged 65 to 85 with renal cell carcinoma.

In DNA form, the CDR3 reads TGTGCCTGGAGTGTTATGGGTGGGAATTCACCCCTCCACTTT. Protein product: CAWSVMGGNSPLHF. The gene calls are TRBV30 and TRBJ1-6, with D unresolved. V dropped 0 bases and J dropped 7 bases, with 10 bases sitting between them. The CDR3 is 14 amino acids. Germline V gene data show CDR1 as GTSNPN and CDR2 as SVGIG (reference sequence).

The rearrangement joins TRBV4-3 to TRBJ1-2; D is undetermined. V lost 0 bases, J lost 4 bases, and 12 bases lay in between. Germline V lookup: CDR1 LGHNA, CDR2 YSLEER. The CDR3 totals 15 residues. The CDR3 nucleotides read TGCGCCAGCAGCCAAGAGGCGGTTCTGGGCTATGGCTACACCTTC. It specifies CASSQEAVLGYGYTF.

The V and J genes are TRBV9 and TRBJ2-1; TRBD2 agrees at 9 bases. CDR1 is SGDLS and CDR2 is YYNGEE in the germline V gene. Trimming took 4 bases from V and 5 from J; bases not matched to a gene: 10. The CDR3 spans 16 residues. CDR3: CASSLSGGGAHNEQFF. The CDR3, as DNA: TGTGCCAGCAGCCTTAGTGGCGGGGGGGCCCACAATGAGCAGTTCTTC.

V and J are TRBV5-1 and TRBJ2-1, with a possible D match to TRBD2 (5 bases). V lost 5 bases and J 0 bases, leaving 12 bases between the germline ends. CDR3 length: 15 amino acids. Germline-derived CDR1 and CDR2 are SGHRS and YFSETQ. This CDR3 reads CASRIGLSSYNEQFF. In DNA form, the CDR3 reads TGCGCCAGCAGGATCGGACTTAGCTCCTACAATGAGCAGTTCTTC.

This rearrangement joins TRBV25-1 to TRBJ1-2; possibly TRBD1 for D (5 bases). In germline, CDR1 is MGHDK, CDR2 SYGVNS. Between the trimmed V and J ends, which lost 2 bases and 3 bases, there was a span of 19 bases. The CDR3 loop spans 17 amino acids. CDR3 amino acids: CASSERGGAALDYGYTF. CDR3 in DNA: TGTGCCAGCAGTGAACGGGGTGGGGCAGCCCTCGACTATGGCTACACCTTC.

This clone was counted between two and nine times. The CDR3 bases are TGTGCCAGCAGCTTAGAGACAGGGAAGGCTTTCTTT. Translation gives CASSLETGKAFF. V is TRBV7-3 and J is TRBJ1-1, with 7 bases matching TRBD1. The CDR3 length is 12 residues. Germline loops: CDR1 SGHTA, CDR2 FQGTGA. Trimming removed 2 bases from V and 11 bases from J; junction bases left unmatched: 5.

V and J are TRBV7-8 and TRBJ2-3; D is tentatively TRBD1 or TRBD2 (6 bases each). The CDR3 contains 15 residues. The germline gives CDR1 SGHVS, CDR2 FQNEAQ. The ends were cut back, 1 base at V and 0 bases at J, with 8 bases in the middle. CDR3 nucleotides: TGTGCCAGCAGCTTAGGGGGGGCTAGCACAGATACGCAGTATTTT. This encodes CASSLGGASTDTQYF. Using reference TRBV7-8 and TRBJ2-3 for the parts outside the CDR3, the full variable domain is GAGVSQSPRYKVAKRGQDVALRCDPISGHVSLFWYQQALGQGPEFLTYFQNEAQLDKSGLPSDRFFAERPEGSVSTLKIQRTQQEDSAVYLCASSLGGASTDTQYFGPGTRLTVL.

CDR3: CAWSSGQGSNQPQHF. The CDR3 DNA is TGTGCCTGGAGTTCGGGACAGGGGAGCAATCAGCCCCAGCATTTT. The rearrangement uses TRBV30 and TRBJ1-5; TRBD1 matches 10 bases. CDR1 and CDR2 (germline): GTSNPN, SVGIG (reference sequence). J gave up 1 base and V 2 bases, and 2 bases lay outside the gene matches. CDR3 length: 15 amino acids.